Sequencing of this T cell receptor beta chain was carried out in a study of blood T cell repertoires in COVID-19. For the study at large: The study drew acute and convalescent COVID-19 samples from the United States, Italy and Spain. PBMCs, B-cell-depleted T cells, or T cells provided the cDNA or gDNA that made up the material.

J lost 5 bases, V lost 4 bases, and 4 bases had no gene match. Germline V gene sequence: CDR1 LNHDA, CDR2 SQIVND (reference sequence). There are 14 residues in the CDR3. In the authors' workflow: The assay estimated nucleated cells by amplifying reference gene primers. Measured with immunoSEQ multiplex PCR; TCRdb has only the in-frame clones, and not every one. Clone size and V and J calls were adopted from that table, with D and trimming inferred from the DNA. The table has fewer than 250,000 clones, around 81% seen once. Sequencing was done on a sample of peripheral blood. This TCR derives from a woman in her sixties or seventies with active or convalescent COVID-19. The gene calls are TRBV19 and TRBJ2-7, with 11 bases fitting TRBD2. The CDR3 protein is CASSTTSGTHEQYF. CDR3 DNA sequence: TGTGCCAGTAGTACGACTAGCGGGACCCACGAGCAGTACTTC.